This T cell receptor (beta chain) derives from a study of T cells in Graves' hyperthyroidism and ophthalmopathy. Per germline, CDR1 MDHEN and CDR2 SYDVKM. The CDR3 runs 18 residues. This clonotype was observed at least ten times. The germline gene is not matched at one end of the junction; a read error may be the cause. The source material, RNA transcripts, was used to amplify TCR beta CDR3 regions. HTBI primers were employed in a first-round RT-PCR of the TCR CDR3. TCRdb ran MiXCR on the multiplex PCR reads and lists one entry per CDR3 protein. The profile covers more than 350,000 distinct CDR3 sequences, with 15% appearing a single time and 15% to 20% taken by the ten largest.

The sample taken for sequencing was blood. The chain combines TRBV28 with TRBJ2-1, with TRBD2 matching over 11 bases. This TCR was sampled from an older woman with Graves' ophthalmopathy. The CDR3 protein is CASSPLSLTSGSGDEQLF. The DNA for the CDR3 is TGTGCCAGCAGTCCCCTATCCCTTACTAGCGGGAGTGGGGATGAGCAGCTCTTC.